These T cell receptor beta chains were read from a single sample in a study of blood T cells in healthy people across ages. TCRdb re-analysed the 5' RACE reads in MiXCR, keeping a single row per CDR3 protein. The sample holds 1.5 million to 2 million distinct CDR3 sequences, roughly 27% seen once. Source material: blood. Source of these receptors: a woman in her twenties or thirties in good health. Both conserved end residues are part of each CDR3. The D gene is left open where the match is weak. Size values are once, few and many counts, or a class for expanded clones, and some rows have none.

DNA	CDR3	V	D	J	size
TGTGCCACCAGTGAGAGGGGTTTTGGCTATGGCTACACCTTC	CATSERGFGYGYTF	TRBV24-1	-	TRBJ1-2	-
TGTGCCAGCAGTAGGGACAGGGGGTCTCAACAGCCCCAGCATTTT	CASSRDRGSQQPQHF	TRBV28	TRBD1	TRBJ1-5	-
TGTGCCAGCAGCCAGTCGTCGCCAGAGACCCAGTACTTC	CASSQSSPETQYF	TRBV7-7	-	TRBJ2-5	-
TGTGCCAGCGGGATGAAGGTCACCCTCCACTTT	CASGMKVTLHF	TRBV2	-	TRBJ1-6	few
TGTGCCAGCTCACCCAGGGCGTCGTACAGGGTAAATTCACCCCTCCACTTT	CASSPRASYRVNSPLHF	TRBV18	-	TRBJ1-6	-
TGTGCCATCAGTGAACCCGGGGGGGCGGATACGCAGTATTTT	CAISEPGGADTQYF	TRBV10-3	TRBD2	TRBJ2-3	-
TGTGCCAGCAGCTTACGCGGGGGGGAGTTCTACGAGCAGTACTTC	CASSLRGGEFYEQYF	TRBV7-9	TRBD2	TRBJ2-7	-
TGCGCCAGCAGCCCGCAAGTTCAGGGGACTGGGGCCAACGTCCTGACTTTC	CASSPQVQGTGANVLTF	TRBV4-3	-	TRBJ2-6	-
TGTGCCAGCTCACCACGGACAGGGGGCGCCGGAGATACGCAGTATTTT	CASSPRTGGAGDTQYF	TRBV18	TRBD1	TRBJ2-3	few
TGTGCCAGCAGCCGATTGACAGGGATGTCCTACAATGAGCAGTACTTC	CASSRLTGMSYNEQYF	TRBV7-9	TRBD1	TRBJ2-7	-